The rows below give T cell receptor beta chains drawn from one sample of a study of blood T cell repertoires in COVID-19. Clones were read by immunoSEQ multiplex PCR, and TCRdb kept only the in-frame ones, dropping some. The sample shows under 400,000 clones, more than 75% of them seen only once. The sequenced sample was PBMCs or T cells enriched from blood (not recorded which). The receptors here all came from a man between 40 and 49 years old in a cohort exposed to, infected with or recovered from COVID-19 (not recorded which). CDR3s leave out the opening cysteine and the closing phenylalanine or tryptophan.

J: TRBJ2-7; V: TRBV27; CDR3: ASRRRGQDPGVYEQY
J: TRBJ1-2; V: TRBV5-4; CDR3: ASSPGQGAVTNYGYT
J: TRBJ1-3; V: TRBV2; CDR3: ASSFGQENTIY
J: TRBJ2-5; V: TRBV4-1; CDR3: ASSPTATQETQY
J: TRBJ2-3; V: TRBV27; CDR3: ASSLFGASDTQY
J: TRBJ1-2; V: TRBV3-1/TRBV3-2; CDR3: ASSARDRYFYGYT
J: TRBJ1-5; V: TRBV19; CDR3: ASSTTGVLYSNQPQH
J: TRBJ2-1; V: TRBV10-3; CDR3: AISVAGGGSGNEQF
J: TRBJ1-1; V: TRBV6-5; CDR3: ASIDRGLEAF
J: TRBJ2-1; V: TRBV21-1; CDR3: ASSIVTSGNNEQF
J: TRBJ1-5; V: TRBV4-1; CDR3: ASSPQDRGQKPQH
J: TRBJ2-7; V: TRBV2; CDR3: ASSPRTGSGEQY
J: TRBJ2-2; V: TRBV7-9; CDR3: ASSLRGDTGELF
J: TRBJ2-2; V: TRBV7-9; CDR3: ASSLGGWTGELF
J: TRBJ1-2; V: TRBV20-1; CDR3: SASLSGRGDYGYT
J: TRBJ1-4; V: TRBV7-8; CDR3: ASSTLSGGTGSEKLF
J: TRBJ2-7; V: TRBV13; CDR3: ATKRTGDSYEQY
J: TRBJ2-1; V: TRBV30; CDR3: AWSHSGRALSDEQF
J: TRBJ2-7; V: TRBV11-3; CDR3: ASSLGPLYEQY
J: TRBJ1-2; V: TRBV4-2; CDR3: ASSRPPGQAHGYT
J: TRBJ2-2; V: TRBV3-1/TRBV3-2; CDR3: ASSPSLREFNTGELF
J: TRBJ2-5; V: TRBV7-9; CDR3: ASSPPGTALGTQY
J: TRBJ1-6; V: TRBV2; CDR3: ASGAGSRYNSPLH
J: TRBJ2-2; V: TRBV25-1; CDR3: ASSDRFTGELF